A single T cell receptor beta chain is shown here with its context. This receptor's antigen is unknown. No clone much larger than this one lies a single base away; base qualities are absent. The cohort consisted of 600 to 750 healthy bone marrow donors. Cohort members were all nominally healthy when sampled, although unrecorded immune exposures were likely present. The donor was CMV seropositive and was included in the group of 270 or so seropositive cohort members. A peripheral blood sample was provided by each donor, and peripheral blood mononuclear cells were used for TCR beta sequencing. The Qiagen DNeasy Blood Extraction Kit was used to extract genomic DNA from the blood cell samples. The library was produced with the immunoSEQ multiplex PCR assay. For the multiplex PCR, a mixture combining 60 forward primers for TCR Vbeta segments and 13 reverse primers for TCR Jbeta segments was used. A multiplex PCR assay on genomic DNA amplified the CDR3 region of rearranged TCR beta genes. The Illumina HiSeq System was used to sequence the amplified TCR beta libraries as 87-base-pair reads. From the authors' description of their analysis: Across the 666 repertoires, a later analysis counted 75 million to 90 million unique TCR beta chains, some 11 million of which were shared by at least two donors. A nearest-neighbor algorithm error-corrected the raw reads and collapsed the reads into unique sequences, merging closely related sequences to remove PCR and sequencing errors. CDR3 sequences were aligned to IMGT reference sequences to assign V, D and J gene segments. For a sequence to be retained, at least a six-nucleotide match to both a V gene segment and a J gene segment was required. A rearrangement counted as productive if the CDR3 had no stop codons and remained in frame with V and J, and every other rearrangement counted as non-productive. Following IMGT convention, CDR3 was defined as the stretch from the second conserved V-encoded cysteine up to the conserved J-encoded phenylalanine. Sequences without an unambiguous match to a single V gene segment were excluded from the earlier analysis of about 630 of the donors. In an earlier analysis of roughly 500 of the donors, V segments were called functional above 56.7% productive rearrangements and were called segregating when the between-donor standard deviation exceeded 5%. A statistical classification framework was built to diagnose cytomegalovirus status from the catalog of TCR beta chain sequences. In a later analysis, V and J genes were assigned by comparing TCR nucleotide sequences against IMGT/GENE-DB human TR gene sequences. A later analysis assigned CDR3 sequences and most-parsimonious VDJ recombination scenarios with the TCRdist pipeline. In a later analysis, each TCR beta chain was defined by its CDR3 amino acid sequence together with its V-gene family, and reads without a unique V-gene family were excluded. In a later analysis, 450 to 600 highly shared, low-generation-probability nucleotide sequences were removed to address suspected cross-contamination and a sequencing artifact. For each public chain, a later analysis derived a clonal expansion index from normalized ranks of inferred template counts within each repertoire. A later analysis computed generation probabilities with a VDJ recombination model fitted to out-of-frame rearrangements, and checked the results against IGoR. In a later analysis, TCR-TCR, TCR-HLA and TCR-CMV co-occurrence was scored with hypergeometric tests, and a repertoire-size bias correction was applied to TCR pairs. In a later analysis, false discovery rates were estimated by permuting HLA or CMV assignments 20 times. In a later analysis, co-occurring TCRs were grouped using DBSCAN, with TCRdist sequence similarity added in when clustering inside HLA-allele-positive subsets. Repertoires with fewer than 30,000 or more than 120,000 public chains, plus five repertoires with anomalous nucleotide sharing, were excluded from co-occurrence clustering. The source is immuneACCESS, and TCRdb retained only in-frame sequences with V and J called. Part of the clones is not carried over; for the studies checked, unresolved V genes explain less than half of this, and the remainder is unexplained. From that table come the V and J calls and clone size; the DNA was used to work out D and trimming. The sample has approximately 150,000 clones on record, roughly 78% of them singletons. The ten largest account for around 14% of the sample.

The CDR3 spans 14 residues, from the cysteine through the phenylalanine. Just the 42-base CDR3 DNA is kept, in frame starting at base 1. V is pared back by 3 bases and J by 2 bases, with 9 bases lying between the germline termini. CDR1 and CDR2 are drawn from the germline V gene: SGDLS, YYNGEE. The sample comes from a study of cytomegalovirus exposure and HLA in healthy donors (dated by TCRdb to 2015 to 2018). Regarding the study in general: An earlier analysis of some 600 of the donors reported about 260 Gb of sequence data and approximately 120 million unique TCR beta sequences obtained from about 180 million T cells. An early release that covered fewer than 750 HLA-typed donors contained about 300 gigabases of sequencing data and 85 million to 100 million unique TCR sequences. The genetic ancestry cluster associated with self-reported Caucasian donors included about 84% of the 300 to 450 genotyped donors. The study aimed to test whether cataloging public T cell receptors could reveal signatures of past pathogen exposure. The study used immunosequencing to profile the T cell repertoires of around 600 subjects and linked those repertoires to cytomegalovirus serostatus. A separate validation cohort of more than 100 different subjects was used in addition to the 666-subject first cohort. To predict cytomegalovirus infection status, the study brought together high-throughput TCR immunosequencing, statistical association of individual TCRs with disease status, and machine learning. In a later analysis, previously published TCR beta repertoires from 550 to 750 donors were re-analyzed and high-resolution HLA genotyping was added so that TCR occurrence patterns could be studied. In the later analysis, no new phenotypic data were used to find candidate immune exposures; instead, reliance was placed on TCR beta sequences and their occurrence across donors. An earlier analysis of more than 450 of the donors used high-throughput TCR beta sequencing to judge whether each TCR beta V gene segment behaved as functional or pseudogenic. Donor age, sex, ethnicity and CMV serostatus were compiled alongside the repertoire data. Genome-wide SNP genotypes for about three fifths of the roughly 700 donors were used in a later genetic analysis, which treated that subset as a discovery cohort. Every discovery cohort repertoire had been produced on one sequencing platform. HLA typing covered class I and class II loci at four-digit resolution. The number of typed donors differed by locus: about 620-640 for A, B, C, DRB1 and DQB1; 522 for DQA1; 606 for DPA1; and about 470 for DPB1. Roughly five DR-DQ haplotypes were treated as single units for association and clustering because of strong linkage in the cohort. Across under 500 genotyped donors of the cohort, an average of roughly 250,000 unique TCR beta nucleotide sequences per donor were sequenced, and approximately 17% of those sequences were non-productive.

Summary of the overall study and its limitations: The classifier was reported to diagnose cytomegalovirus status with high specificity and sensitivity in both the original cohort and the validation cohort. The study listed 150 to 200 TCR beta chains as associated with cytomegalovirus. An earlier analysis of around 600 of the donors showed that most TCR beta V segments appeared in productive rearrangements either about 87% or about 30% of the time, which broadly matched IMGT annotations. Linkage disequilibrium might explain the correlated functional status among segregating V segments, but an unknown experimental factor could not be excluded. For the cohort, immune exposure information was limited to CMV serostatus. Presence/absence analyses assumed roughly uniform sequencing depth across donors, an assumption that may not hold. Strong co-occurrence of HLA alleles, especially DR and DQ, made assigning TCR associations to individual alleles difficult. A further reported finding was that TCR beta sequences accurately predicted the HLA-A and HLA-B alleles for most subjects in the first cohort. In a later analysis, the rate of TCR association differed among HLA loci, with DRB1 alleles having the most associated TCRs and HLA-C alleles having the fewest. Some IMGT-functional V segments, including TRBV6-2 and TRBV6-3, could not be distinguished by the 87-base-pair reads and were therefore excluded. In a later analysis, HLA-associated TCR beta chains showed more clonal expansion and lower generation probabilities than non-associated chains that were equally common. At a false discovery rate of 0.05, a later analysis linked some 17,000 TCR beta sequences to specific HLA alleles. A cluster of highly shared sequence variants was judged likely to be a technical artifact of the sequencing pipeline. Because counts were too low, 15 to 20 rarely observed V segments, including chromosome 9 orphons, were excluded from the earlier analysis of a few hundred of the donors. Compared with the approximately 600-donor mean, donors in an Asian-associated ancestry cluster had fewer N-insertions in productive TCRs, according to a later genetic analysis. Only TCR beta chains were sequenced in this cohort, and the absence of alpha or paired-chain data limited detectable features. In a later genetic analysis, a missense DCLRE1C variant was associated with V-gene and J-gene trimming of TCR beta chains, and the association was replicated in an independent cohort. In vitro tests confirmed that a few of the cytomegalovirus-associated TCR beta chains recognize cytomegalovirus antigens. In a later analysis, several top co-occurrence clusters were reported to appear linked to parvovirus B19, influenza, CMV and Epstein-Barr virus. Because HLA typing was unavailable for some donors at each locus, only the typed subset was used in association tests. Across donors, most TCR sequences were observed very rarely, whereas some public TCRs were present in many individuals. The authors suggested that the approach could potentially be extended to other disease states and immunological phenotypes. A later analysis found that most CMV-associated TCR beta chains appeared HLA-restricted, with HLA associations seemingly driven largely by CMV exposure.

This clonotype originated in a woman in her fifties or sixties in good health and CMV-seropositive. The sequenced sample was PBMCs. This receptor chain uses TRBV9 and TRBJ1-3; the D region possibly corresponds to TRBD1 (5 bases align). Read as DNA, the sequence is TGTGCCAGCAGCGCCAGGGAAACTGGAAACACCATATATTTT. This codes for CASSARETGNTIYF.